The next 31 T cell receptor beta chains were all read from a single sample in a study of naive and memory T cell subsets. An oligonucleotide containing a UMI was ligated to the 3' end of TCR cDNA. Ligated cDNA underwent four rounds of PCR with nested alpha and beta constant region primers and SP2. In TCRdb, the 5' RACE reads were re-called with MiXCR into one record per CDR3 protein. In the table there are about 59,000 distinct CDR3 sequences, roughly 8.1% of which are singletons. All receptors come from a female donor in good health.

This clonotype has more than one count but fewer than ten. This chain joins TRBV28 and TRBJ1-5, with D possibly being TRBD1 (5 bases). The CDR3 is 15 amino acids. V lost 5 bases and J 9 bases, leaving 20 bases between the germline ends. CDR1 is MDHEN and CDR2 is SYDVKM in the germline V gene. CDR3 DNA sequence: TGTGCCAGCAGTCTCCCCCGGCAGGGTTTTAGGCCCCAGCATTTT. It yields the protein CASSLPRQGFRPQHF.

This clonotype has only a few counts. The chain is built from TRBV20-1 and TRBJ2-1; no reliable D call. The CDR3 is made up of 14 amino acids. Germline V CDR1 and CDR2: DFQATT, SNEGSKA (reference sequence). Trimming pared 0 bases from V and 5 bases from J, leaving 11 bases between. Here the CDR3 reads CSARDWVDHNEQFF. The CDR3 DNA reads TGCAGTGCTAGAGATTGGGTAGACCACAATGAGCAGTTCTTC.

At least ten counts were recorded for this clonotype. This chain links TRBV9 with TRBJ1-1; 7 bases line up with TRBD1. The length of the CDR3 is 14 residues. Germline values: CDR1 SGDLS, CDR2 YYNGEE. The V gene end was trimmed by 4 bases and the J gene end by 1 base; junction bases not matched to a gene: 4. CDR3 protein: CASSPWTGNTEAFF. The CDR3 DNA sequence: TGTGCCAGCAGCCCATGGACAGGGAACACTGAAGCTTTCTTT. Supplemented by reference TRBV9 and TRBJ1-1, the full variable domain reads DSGVTQTPKHLITATGQRVTLRCSPRSGDLSVYWYQQSLDQGLQFLIQYYNGEERAKGNILERFSAQQFPDLHSELNLSSLELGDSALYFCASSPWTGNTEAFFGQGTRLTVV.

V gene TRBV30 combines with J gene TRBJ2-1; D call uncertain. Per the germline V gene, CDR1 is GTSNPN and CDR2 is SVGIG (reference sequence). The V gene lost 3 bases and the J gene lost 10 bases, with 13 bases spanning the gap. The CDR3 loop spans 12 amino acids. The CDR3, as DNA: TGTGCCTGGAGCGAAGCCTTGTTCGAGCAGTTCTTC. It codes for CAWSEALFEQFF.

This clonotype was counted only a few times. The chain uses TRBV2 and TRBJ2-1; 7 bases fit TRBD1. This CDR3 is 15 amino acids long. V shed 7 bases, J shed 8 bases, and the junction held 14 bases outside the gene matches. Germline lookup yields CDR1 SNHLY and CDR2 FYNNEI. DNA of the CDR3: TGTGCCAGCACCCCGGAGCCAGGGGGTTGGTATGAGCAGTTCTTC. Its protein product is CASTPEPGGWYEQFF.

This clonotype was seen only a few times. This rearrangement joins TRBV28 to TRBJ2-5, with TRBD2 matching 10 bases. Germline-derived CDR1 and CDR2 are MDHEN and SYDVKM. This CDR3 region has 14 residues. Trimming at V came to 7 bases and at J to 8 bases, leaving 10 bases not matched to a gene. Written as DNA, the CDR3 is TGTGCCAGCACCCTCCTAGCGGGAGTCAGTACCCAGTACTTC. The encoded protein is CASTLLAGVSTQYF. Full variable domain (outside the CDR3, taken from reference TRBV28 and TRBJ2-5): DVKVTQSSRYLVKRTGEKVFLECVQDMDHENMFWYRQDPGLGLRLIYFSYDVKMKEKGDIPEGYSVSREKKERFSLILESASTNQTSMYLCASTLLAGVSTQYFGPGTRLLVL.

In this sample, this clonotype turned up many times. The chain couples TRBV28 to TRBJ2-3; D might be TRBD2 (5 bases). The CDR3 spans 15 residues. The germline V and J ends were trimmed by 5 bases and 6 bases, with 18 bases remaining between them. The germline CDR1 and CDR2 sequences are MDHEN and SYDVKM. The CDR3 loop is CASSPSLSGSDTQYF. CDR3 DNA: TGTGCCAGCAGTCCCAGTCTGAGCGGATCGGATACGCAGTATTTT.

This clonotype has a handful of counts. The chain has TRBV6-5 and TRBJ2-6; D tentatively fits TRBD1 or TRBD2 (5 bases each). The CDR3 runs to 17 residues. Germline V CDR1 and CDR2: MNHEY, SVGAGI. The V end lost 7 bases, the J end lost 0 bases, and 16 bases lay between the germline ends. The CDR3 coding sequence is TGTGCCAGCACTAATGGACCGGGGCTCTCTGGGGCCAACGTCCTGACTTTC. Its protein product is CASTNGPGLSGANVLTF.

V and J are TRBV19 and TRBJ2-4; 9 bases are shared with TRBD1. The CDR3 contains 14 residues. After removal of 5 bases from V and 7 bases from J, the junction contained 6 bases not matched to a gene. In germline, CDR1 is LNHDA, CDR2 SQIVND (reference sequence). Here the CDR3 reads CASSFGQGRNIQYF. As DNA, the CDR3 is TGTGCCAGTAGTTTCGGACAGGGGAGGAACATTCAGTACTTC. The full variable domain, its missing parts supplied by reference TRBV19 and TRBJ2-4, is DGGITQSPKYLFRKEGQNVTLSCEQNLNHDAMYWYRQDPGQGLRLIYYSQIVNDFQKGDIAEGYSVSREKKESFPLTVTSAQKNPTAFYLCASSFGQGRNIQYFGAGTRLSVL.

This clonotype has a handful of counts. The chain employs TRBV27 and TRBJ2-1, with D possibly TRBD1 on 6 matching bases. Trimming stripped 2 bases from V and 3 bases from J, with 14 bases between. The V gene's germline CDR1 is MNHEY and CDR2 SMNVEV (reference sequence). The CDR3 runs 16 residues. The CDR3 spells CASSLHLRGFYNEQFF. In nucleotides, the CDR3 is TGTGCCAGCAGTTTACATCTCAGGGGTTTCTACAATGAGCAGTTCTTC.

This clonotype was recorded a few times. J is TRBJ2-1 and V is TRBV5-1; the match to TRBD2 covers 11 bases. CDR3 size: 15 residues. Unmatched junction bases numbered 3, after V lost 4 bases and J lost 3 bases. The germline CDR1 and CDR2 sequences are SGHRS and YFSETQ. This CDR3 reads CASSITSGSYNEQFF. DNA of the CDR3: TGCGCCAGCAGCATAACTAGCGGGAGCTACAATGAGCAGTTCTTC.

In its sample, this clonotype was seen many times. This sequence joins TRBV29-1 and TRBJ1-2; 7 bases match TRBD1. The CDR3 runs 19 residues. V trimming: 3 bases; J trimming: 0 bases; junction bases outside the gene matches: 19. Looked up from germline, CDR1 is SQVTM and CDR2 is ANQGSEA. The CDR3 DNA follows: TGCAGCGTTGACTTTTTTTTGAGCCGGGACAGTCGTCCTAACTATGGCTACACCTTC. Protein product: CSVDFFLSRDSRPNYGYTF.

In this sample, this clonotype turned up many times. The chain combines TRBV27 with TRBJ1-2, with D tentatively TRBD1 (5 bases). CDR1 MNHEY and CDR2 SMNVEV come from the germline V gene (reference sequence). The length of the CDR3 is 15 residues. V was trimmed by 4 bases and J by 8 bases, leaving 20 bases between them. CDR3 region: CASSSRGLLRRGYTF. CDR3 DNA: TGTGCCAGCAGTTCAAGGGGCCTACTCCGGCGAGGCTACACCTTC.

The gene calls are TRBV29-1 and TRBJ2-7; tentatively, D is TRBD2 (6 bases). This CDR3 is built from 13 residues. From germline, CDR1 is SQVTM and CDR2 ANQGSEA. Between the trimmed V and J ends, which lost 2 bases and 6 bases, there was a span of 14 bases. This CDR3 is CSVEREFGLEQYF. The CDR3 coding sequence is TGCAGCGTTGAACGGGAGTTCGGTCTCGAGCAGTACTTC.

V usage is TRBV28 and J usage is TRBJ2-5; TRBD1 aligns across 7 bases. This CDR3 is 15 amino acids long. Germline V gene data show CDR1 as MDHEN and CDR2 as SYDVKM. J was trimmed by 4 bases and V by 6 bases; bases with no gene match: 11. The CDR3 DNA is TGTGCCAGCAGCGAAGGGACAGCCAAGGGAGAGACCCAGTACTTC. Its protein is CASSEGTAKGETQYF. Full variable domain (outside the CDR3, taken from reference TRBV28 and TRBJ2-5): DVKVTQSSRYLVKRTGEKVFLECVQDMDHENMFWYRQDPGLGLRLIYFSYDVKMKEKGDIPEGYSVSREKKERFSLILESASTNQTSMYLCASSEGTAKGETQYFGPGTRLLVL.

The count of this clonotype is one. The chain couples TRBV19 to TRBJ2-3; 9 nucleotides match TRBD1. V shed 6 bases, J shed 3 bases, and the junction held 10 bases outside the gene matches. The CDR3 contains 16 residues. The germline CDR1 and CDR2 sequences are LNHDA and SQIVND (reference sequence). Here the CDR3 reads CASRSRGTGWTDTQYF. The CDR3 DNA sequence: TGTGCCAGTAGGAGTAGAGGGACAGGGTGGACAGATACGCAGTATTTT.

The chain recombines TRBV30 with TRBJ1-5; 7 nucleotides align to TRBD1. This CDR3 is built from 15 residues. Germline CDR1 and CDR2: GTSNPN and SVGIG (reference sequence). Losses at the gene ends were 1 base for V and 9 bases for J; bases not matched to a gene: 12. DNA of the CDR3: TGTGCCTGGAGTGAGAAATGGGACAGCTCTGGGCCCCAGCATTTT. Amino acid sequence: CAWSEKWDSSGPQHF.

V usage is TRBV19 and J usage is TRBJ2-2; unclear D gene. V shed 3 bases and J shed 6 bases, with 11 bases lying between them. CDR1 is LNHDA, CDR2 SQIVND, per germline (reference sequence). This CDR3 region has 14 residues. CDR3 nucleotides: TGTGCCAGTAGTATTCAGGTTTGGTCCGGGGAGCTGTTTTTT. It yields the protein CASSIQVWSGELFF. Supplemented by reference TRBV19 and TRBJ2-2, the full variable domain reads DGGITQSPKYLFRKEGQNVTLSCEQNLNHDAMYWYRQDPGQGLRLIYYSQIVNDFQKGDIAEGYSVSREKKESFPLTVTSAQKNPTAFYLCASSIQVWSGELFFGEGSRLTVL.

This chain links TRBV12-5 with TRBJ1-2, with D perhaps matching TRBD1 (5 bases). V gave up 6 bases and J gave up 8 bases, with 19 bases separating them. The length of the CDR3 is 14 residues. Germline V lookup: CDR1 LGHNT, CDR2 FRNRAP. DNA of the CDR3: TGTGCTAGTGGAACCTCGGGGCGGTCGGAGGGCTACACCTTC. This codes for CASGTSGRSEGYTF.

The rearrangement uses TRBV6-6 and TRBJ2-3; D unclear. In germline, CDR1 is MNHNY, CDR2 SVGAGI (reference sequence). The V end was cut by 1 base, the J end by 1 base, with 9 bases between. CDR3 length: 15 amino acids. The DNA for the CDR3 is TGTGCCAGCAGTTACTGGAACAGAGGCACAGATACGCAGTATTTT. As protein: CASSYWNRGTDTQYF.

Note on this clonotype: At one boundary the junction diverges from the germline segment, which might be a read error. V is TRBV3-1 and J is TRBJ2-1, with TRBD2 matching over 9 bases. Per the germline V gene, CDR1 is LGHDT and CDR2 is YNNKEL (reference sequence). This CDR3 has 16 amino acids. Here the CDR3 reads CASSQDGTSIYNEQFF. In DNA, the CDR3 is TGTGCCAGCAGTCAAGACGGGACTAGCATCTACAATGAGCAGTTCTTC.

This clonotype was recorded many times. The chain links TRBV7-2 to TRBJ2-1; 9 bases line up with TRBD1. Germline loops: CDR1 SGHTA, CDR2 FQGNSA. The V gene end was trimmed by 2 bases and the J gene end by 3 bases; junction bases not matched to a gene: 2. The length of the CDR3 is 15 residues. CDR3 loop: CASSLTGGGYNEQFF. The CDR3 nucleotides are TGTGCCAGCAGCTTAACAGGGGGCGGCTACAATGAGCAGTTCTTC.

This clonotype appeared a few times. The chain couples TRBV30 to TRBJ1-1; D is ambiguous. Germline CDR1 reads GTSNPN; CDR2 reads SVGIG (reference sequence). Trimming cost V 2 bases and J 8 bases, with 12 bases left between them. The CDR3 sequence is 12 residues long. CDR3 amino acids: CAWSLRAHEAFF. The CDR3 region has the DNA TGTGCCTGGAGTCTACGGGCCCACGAAGCTTTCTTT.

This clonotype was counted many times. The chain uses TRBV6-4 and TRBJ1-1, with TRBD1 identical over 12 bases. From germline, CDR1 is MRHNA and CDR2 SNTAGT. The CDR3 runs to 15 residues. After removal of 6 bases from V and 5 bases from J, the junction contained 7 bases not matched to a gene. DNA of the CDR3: TGTGCCAGCAGGGCCCAGGGACAGGGGGCGACTGAAGCTTTCTTT. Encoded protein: CASRAQGQGATEAFF.

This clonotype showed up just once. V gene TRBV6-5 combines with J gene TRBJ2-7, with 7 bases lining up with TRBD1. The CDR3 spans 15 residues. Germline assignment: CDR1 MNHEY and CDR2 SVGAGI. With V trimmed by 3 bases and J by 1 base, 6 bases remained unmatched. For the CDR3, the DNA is TGTGCCAGCAGTTATCATCCGGGACAGTCCTACGAGCAGTACTTC. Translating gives CASSYHPGQSYEQYF.

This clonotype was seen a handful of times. The CDR3 DNA sequence: TGCAGCGTTGGGGCAGGGAGCAATCAGCCCCAGCATTTT. Translating it yields CSVGAGSNQPQHF. The V call is TRBV29-1, the J call TRBJ1-5; a weak D match, TRBD1 (5 bases). The V and J ends lost 4 bases and 1 base respectively, with 8 bases between them. CDR1 and CDR2 (germline): SQVTM, ANQGSEA. The CDR3 spans 13 residues.

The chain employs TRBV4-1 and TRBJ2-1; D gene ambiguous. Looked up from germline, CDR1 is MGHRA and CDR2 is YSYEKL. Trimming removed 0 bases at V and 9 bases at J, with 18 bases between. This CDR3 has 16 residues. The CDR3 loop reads CASSQDVPPTVSEQFF. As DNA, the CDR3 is TGCGCCAGCAGCCAAGACGTCCCTCCAACGGTTAGTGAGCAGTTCTTC.

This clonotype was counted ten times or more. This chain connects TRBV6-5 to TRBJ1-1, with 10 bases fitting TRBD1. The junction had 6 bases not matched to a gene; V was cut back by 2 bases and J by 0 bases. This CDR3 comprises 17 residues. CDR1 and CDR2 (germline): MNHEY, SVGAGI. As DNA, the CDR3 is TGTGCCAGCAGTTACCCTGGACAGGGGGGACTGAACACTGAAGCTTTCTTT. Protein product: CASSYPGQGGLNTEAFF.

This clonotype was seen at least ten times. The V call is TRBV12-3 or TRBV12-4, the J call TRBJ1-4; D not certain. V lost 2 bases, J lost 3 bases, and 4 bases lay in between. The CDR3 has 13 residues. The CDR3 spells CASSLRANEKLFF. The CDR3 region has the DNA TGTGCCAGCAGTTTACGTGCTAATGAAAAACTGTTTTTT.

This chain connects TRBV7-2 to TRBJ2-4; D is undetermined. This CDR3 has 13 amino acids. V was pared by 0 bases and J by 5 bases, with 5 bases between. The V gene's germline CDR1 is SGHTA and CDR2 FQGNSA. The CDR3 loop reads CASSLARENIQYF. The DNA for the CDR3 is TGTGCCAGCAGCTTAGCGAGAGAAAACATTCAGTACTTC.

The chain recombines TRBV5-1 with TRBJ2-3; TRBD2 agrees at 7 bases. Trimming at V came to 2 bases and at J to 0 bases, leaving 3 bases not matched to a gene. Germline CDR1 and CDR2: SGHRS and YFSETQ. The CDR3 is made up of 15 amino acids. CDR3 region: CASSLDSGSTDTQYF. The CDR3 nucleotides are TGCGCCAGCAGCTTAGATAGCGGGAGCACAGATACGCAGTATTTT.